This T cell receptor beta chain was sequenced in a study of vaccination and CD4 T cells after COVID-19. Study context: The stimulating agents, overlapping spike peptides, came from SARS-CoV-2, HCoV-NL63, HCoV-OC43 and HCoV-229E. A CEFX pool, an HIV-1 Nef pool, or else no peptide went into the control cultures.

Noted time point: late sampling 161 to 241 days after vaccination in three convalescent patients. Treatment: 10-day PBMC culture with coronavirus spike peptide pools or control peptides (ViraFEST assay). As to this clonotype: Its cognate antigen is unknown.

Cultured CD4+ T cells had their DNA profiled by the Oncomine TCR Beta short-read assay. One entry per CDR3 protein results from TCRdb running MiXCR on the PCR reads. This sample has some 26,000 distinct CDR3 sequences; around two fifths occur once, and the top ten carry roughly 4.9%. Sequencing was performed on CD4+ T cells from blood, cultured in vitro, taken about 7 months after SARS-CoV-2 vaccination. The TCR originated in a human donor who had recovered from COVID-19.

The CDR3 region has the DNA TGCAGTGCTAGAGTATCCACTGGGGCCAACGTCCTGACTTTC. Translated, it gives CSARVSTGANVLTF. The chain uses TRBV20-1 and TRBJ2-6, with D unresolved. V was trimmed by 1 base and J by 2 bases, leaving 6 bases between them. CDR1 DFQATT and CDR2 SNEGSKA come from the germline V gene (reference sequence). The CDR3 spans 14 residues.